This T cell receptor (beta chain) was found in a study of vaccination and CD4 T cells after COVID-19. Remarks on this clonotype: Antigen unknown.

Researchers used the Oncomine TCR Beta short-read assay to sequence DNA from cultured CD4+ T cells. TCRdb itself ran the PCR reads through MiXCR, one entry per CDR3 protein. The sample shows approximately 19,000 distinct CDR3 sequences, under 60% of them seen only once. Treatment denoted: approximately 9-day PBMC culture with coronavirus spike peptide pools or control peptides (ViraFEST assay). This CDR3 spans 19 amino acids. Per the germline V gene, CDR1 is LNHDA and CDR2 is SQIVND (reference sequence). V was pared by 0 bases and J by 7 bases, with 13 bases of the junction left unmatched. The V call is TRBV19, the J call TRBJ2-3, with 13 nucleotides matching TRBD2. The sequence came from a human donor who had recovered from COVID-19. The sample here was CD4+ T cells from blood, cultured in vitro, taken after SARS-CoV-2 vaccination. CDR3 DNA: TGTGCCAGTAGTATAGAAGGGGTAGAACTAGCGGGAGGGCCGAATACGCAGTATTTT. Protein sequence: CASSIEGVELAGGPNTQYF.